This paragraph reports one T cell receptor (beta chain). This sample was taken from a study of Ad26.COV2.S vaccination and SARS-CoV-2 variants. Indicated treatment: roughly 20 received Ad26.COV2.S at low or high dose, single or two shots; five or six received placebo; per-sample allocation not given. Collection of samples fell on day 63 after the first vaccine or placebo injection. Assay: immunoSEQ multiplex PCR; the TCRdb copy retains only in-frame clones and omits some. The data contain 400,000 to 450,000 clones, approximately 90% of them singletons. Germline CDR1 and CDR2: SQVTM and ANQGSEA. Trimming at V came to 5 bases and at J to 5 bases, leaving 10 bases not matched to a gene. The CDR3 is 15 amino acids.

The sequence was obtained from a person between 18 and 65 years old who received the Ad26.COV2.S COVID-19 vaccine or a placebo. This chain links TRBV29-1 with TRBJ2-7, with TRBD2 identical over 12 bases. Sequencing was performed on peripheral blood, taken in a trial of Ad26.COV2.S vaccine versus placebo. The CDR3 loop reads CSVRTSGTERNEQYF. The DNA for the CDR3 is TGCAGCGTTCGGACTAGCGGGACCGAACGGAACGAGCAGTACTTC.